This TCR beta chain was sequenced in a study of T cells after yellow fever vaccination. About the study: Any fraction with a low cell number was prepared using SMART-Seq v4 Ultra Low Input. Study results and caveats: Contaminating bulk clonotypes could be abundant in FACS-sorted repertoires. Weaker, the secondary response peaked sooner, at day 5 versus 15.

This clonotype was seen a few times. Its cognate antigen is unknown. TCRdb passed the 5' RACE reads through MiXCR, listing each CDR3 protein once. The sample consists of around 610,000 distinct CDR3 sequences, roughly 13% of them appearing once. The germline V and J ends were trimmed by 0 bases and 6 bases, with 19 bases remaining between them. The CDR3 consists of 16 residues. Per germline, CDR1 SGHRS and CDR2 YFSETQ. The sequencing used PBMCs, collected on the day of the yellow fever booster vaccination. The sequence was obtained from a man aged 25 to 45 who received the YFV17D yellow fever vaccine. The genes are TRBV5-1 and TRBJ2-7; D unclear. The chain's CDR3 is CASSLGEVPGRGEQYF. As DNA, the CDR3 is TGCGCCAGCAGCTTGGGTGAGGTGCCCGGACGTGGCGAGCAGTACTTC.